The 3 T cell receptor beta chains below all came from one sample that was sequenced in a study of blood T cell repertoires in COVID-19. Using immunoSEQ multiplex PCR, the repertoire was profiled, and TCRdb retains in-frame clones only, with some absent. The data show 130,000 to 150,000 clones, around 83% seen once. The sequenced sample consisted of peripheral blood. Every receptor here comes from an elderly woman with acute or convalescent COVID-19.

The chain carries TRBV27 and TRBJ1-6; TRBD1 aligns across 7 bases. The CDR3 has 17 residues. V trimming: 5 bases; J trimming: 2 bases; junction bases outside the gene matches: 9. Per germline, CDR1 MNHEY and CDR2 SMNVEV (reference sequence). The CDR3 sequence is CASSPRTGLAYNSPLHF. The CDR3 DNA sequence: TGTGCCAGCAGTCCCCGGACAGGTCTTGCCTATAATTCACCCCTCCACTTT.

This sequence joins TRBV7-9 and TRBJ2-2, with 8 bases lining up with TRBD2. The germline V gene encodes CDR1 SEHNR and CDR2 FQNEAQ (reference sequence). CDR3 length: 18 residues. V trimming: 5 bases; J trimming: 7 bases; junction bases outside the gene matches: 18. CDR3 DNA sequence: TGTGCCAGCAGCCGGGACCTCTCCGGGGGGGCGAAAGGCGGGGAGCTGTTTTTT. This translates into CASSRDLSGGAKGGELFF.

The CDR3 here is CASSFPSAGELFF. In DNA, the CDR3 is TGCGCCAGCAGCTTCCCTTCGGCCGGGGAGCTGTTTTTT. V usage is TRBV5-1 and J usage is TRBJ2-2; D remains unclear. The CDR3 sequence is 13 residues long. Trimming removed 2 bases from V and 6 bases from J, with 8 bases in between. From germline, CDR1 is SGHRS and CDR2 YFSETQ. Combining the CDR3 with reference TRBV5-1 and TRBJ2-2 gives the whole variable domain KAGVTQTPRYLIKTRGQQVTLSCSPISGHRSVSWYQQTPGQGLQFLFEYFSETQRNKGNFPGRFSGRQFSNSRSEMNVSTLELGDSALYLCASSFPSAGELFFGEGSRLTVL.